These 29 T cell receptor beta chains share one sample of origin, sequenced in a study of shared clonotypes between healthy human individuals. Naive CD8 populations comprised CD45RO-negative cells positively selected for CCR7, excluding terminally differentiated effector memory CD45RA+ cells. The protocol was immunoSEQ multiplex PCR, while the TCRdb copy is restricted to in-frame clones and leaves out a portion. The repertoire holds 2 million or so clones, with less than 95% as singletons. Sequencing used naive CD8+ T cells sorted from blood. The origin of the receptors is a man aged 18 to 30 in good health.

The V call is TRBV4-1, the J call TRBJ2-1; 7 nucleotides match TRBD2. The germline V gene has CDR1 MGHRA and CDR2 YSYEKL. This CDR3 has 15 residues. V was pared by 5 bases and J by 0 bases, with 4 bases of the junction left unmatched. CDR3 sequence: CASSDWTSSYNEQFF. CDR3 DNA sequence: TGCGCCAGCAGCGACTGGACTAGCTCCTACAATGAGCAGTTCTTC.

The V call is TRBV4-1, the J call TRBJ2-7; TRBD2 aligns across 9 bases. The germline V gene has CDR1 MGHRA and CDR2 YSYEKL. The CDR3 spans 16 residues. The DNA of the CDR3 is TGCGCAAGCGGTTTAGCGGGGGATAGGGGTGGGAACGAGCAGTACTTC. It is translated as CASGLAGDRGGNEQYF.

Regarding this clone: Within the sample, other DNA sequences also encode this same CDR3. The CDR3 sequence is CASSPKGAYEQYF. The CDR3 DNA reads as TGTGCCAGCAGCCCAAAAGGGGCGTACGAGCAGTACTTC. This rearrangement joins TRBV7-9 to TRBJ2-7; maybe TRBD1 (5 bases). Trimming removed 5 bases at V and 4 bases at J, with 12 bases between. Germline CDR1 is SEHNR and CDR2 is FQNEAQ (reference sequence). The CDR3 length is 13 residues.

This rearrangement joins TRBV11-2 to TRBJ2-2; 7 bases are shared with TRBD2. CDR3 size: 17 residues. V gave up 0 bases and J gave up 1 base; unmatched junction bases: 5. Germline CDR1 SGHAT, CDR2 FQNNGV. The CDR3, as DNA: TGTGCCAGCAGCTTAGATCAAACTAGCGAGAACACCGGGGAGCTGTTTTTT. Protein: CASSLDQTSENTGELFF.

The chain uses TRBV19 and TRBJ2-5, with TRBD1 identical over 12 bases. Trimming took 7 bases from V and 4 from J; bases not matched to a gene: 13. Germline assignment: CDR1 LNHDA and CDR2 SQIVND (reference sequence). CDR3 length equals 17 residues. CDR3 loop: CASILHAGQGARETQYF. In nucleotides, the CDR3 is TGTGCCAGTATCTTACATGCGGGACAGGGGGCTCGAGAGACCCAGTACTTC.

This clone was recorded only once. The chain couples TRBV7-9 to TRBJ1-2; 9 bases match TRBD1. The germline V gene has CDR1 SEHNR and CDR2 FQNEAQ (reference sequence). V dropped 6 bases and J dropped 8; count of bases not matched to a gene: 10. The CDR3 is made up of 14 amino acids. The CDR3 DNA reads as TGTGCCAGCAGACATAGGGACAGGGAGGACGGCTACACCTTC. It encodes CASRHRDREDGYTF. The full variable domain, its missing parts supplied by reference TRBV7-9 and TRBJ1-2, is DTGVSQNPRHKITKRGQNVTFRCDPISEHNRLYWYRQTLGQGPEFLTYFQNEAQLEKSRLLSDRFSAERPKGSFSTLEIQRTEQGDSAMYLCASRHRDREDGYTFGSGTRLTVV.

Remarks on this clone: Other DNA sequences in this specimen translate into the identical CDR3. The V and J genes are TRBV7-9 and TRBJ1-1; no reliable D call. Trimming cost V 6 bases and J 3 bases, with 5 bases left between them. Germline CDR1 and CDR2: SEHNR and FQNEAQ (reference sequence). The CDR3 length is 11 residues. CDR3 nucleotides: TGTGCCAGCAGGGGAGACACTGAAGCTTTCTTT. Encoded protein: CASRGDTEAFF.

The V and J genes are TRBV6-1 and TRBJ2-7, with D perhaps TRBD1 (6 bases). The V end lost 6 bases, the J end lost 3 bases, and 12 bases lay between the germline ends. CDR3 length: 13 residues. Germline values: CDR1 MNHNS, CDR2 SASEGT. The DNA of the CDR3 is TGTGCCAGCAGGTCCACAGGGTACTACGAGCAGTACTTC. It specifies CASRSTGYYEQYF.

The CDR3 DNA sequence: TGTGCCAGCAGCGGACAGGCAACTAATGAAAAACTGTTTTTT. Translation gives CASSGQATNEKLFF. The chain uses TRBV7-9 and TRBJ1-4, with TRBD1 matching over 7 bases. Losses at the gene ends were 5 bases for V and 0 bases for J; bases not matched to a gene: 0. Germline CDR1 reads SEHNR; CDR2 reads FQNEAQ (reference sequence). The CDR3 totals 14 residues.

V and J are TRBV6-5 and TRBJ1-1, with TRBD1 matching 9 bases. Unmatched junction bases numbered 6, after V lost 2 bases and J lost 8 bases. CDR3 length equals 14 residues. The V gene's germline CDR1 is MNHEY and CDR2 SVGAGI. CDR3 loop: CASSYVQGAPEAFF. The CDR3 bases are TGTGCCAGCAGTTACGTACAGGGGGCCCCAGAAGCTTTCTTT.

The V call is TRBV27, the J call TRBJ2-7; 13 bases are shared with TRBD2. Germline-derived CDR1 and CDR2 are MNHEY and SMNVEV (reference sequence). The length of the CDR3 is 18 residues. V shed 5 bases, J shed 1 base, and the junction held 11 bases outside the gene matches. This CDR3 is CASSRAHRGLAGSYEQYF. CDR3 nucleotides: TGTGCCAGCAGTAGGGCACACAGGGGACTAGCGGGGTCCTACGAGCAGTACTTC.

The chain joins TRBV15 to TRBJ2-7, with a weak D call TRBD1 (6 bases). Trimming shortened V by 3 bases and J by 3 bases, and 18 bases separated the two germline ends. Germline CDR1 LNHNV, CDR2 YYDKDF (reference sequence). This CDR3 region has 16 residues. CDR3 bases: TGTGCCACCAGCAGGCGCACGGACAGTGTGTTCTACGAGCAGTACTTC. It specifies CATSRRTDSVFYEQYF. Variable domain in full (rest from reference TRBV15 and TRBJ2-7): DAMVIQNPRYQVTQFGKPVTLSCSQTLNHNVMYWYQQKSSQAPKLLFHYYDKDFNNEADTPDNFQSRRPNTSFCFLDIRSPGLGDTAMYLCATSRRTDSVFYEQYFGPGTRLTVT.

In regard to this clone: A much larger clone lies a single base off, so this may be a read error. The gene calls are TRBV9 and TRBJ2-7, with D perhaps TRBD1 (5 bases). Germline loops: CDR1 SGDLS, CDR2 YYNGEE. Between the trimmed V and J ends, which lost 4 bases and 0 bases, there was a span of 8 bases. The CDR3 is made up of 13 amino acids. The CDR3 nucleotides read TGTGCCAGCAGCTTTGACAGCTCCTACGAGCAGTACTTC. It is translated as CASSFDSSYEQYF.

Note on this clone: Within the sample, other DNA sequences also encode this same CDR3. This chain uses TRBV6-5 with TRBJ2-1; TRBD2 aligns across 11 bases. This CDR3 has 15 residues. With 5 bases clipped from V and 7 bases from J, the junction kept 7 bases outside the gene matches. CDR1 and CDR2 from the germline V gene are MNHEY and SVGAGI. CDR3 loop: CASSPLAGEGNEQFF. CDR3 nucleotide sequence: TGTGCCAGCAGTCCACTAGCGGGAGAAGGGAATGAGCAGTTCTTC.

This rearrangement joins TRBV7-9 to TRBJ1-1; no reliable D call. In germline, CDR1 is SEHNR, CDR2 FQNEAQ (reference sequence). V lost 5 bases to trimming and J lost 1 base, with 11 bases between them. The length of the CDR3 is 14 residues. In nucleotides, the CDR3 is TGTGCCAGCAGCGTAGGATGGGAGAACACTGAAGCTTTCTTT. It codes for CASSVGWENTEAFF.

This clone was detected only once. The chain has TRBV19 and TRBJ2-3; 9 positions match TRBD2. CDR3 length equals 16 residues. Germline V gives CDR1 LNHDA, CDR2 SQIVND (reference sequence). V lost 8 bases to trimming and J lost 2 bases; unmatched junction nucleotides: 11. CDR3 region: CASSRTSAGDTDTQYF. The CDR3 coding sequence is TGTGCCAGTTCCCGGACTAGCGCGGGGGACACAGATACGCAGTATTTT.

The V and J genes are TRBV27 and TRBJ2-3; 8 nucleotides align to TRBD1. The CDR3 sequence is 16 residues long. J lost 4 bases, V lost 6 bases, and 12 bases had no gene match. Germline V lookup: CDR1 MNHEY, CDR2 SMNVEV (reference sequence). DNA for the CDR3: TGTGCCAGCAGCCTAGGGCCAGGGGGCGCATCAGATACGCAGTATTTT. This codes for CASSLGPGGASDTQYF.

The chain joins TRBV2 to TRBJ2-2; maybe TRBD1 (5 bases). The CDR3 sequence is 17 residues long. Germline V lookup: CDR1 SNHLY, CDR2 FYNNEI. Between the trimmed V and J ends, which lost 3 bases and 5 bases, there was a span of 19 bases. This chain's CDR3 is CASSDNKGLWETGELFF. The DNA of the CDR3 is TGTGCCAGCAGTGACAATAAGGGGTTGTGGGAAACCGGGGAGCTGTTTTTT.

The rearrangement uses TRBV10-3 and TRBJ2-3; D possibly uses TRBD1 or TRBD2 (5 bases each). Trimming pared 7 bases from V and 0 bases from J, leaving 11 bases between. CDR3 length: 14 amino acids. Per germline, CDR1 ENHRY and CDR2 SYGVKD. Here the CDR3 reads CAIMGPQSTDTQYF. DNA of the CDR3: TGTGCCATCATGGGACCTCAGAGCACAGATACGCAGTATTTT.

The rearrangement links TRBV27 to TRBJ1-1; D gene ambiguous. Germline CDR1 is MNHEY and CDR2 is SMNVEV (reference sequence). V was pared by 5 bases and J by 5 bases, with 12 bases between. CDR3 size: 13 residues. This chain's CDR3 is CASSTRTYTEAFF. DNA for the CDR3: TGTGCCAGCAGTACCCGGACGTATACTGAAGCTTTCTTT.

The chain employs TRBV4-1 and TRBJ2-1; D may be TRBD1 (5 bases). The CDR3 extends over 15 amino acids. Germline CDR1 reads MGHRA; CDR2 reads YSYEKL. V was shortened by 4 bases and J by 7 bases, with 17 bases between the two germline ends. Here the CDR3 reads CASSRPQQGLNEQFF. CDR3 nucleotides: TGCGCCAGCAGCCGCCCCCAGCAGGGTTTGAATGAGCAGTTCTTC.

The chain uses TRBV5-1 and TRBJ1-2; no firm D call. Trimming left V 4 bases short and J 4 bases short, with 11 bases between. The CDR3 loop spans 13 amino acids. Per germline, CDR1 SGHRS and CDR2 YFSETQ. The CDR3 DNA is TGCGCCAGCAGCCCGAAGGAGAGCTATGGCTACACCTTC. Translated, it gives CASSPKESYGYTF.

J is TRBJ2-5 and V is TRBV7-9; 9 nucleotides align to TRBD1. Germline V gives CDR1 SEHNR, CDR2 FQNEAQ (reference sequence). Losses at the gene ends were 5 bases for V and 4 bases for J; bases not matched to a gene: 11. CDR3 length: 16 amino acids. In DNA form, the CDR3 reads TGTGCCAGCAGCGGGAGGGACAGGGAGGATCGAGAGACCCAGTACTTC. It specifies CASSGRDREDRETQYF.

J is TRBJ2-3 and V is TRBV13, with a weak D call TRBD1 (6 bases). Per germline, CDR1 PRHDT and CDR2 FYEKMQ (reference sequence). V was trimmed by 0 bases and J by 4 bases, leaving 8 bases between them. This CDR3 contains 14 residues. CDR3 sequence reads: CASSLGDRSDTQYF. The DNA of the CDR3 is TGTGCCAGCAGCTTAGGGGACAGATCAGATACGCAGTATTTT.

The chain is built from TRBV10-2 and TRBJ2-3; 8 positions agree with TRBD2. The CDR3 length is 14 residues. Germline loops: CDR1 WSHSY, CDR2 SAAADI. Trimming at V came to 6 bases and at J to 6 bases, leaving 8 bases not matched to a gene. In nucleotides, the CDR3 is TGCGCCAGCAGCGTTAGCGGGGCCCATGATACGCAGTATTTT. It codes for CASSVSGAHDTQYF.

This chain links TRBV27 with TRBJ1-2, with D uncertain. CDR1 MNHEY and CDR2 SMNVEV come from the germline V gene (reference sequence). V dropped 4 bases and J dropped 7 bases, with 13 bases sitting between them. This CDR3 region has 13 residues. The CDR3 spells CASSYTTATGYTF. Here the CDR3 DNA reads TGTGCCAGCAGTTATACAACGGCCACTGGCTACACCTTC.

This chain uses TRBV5-1 with TRBJ2-7, with D hard to call. Trimming took off 6 bases at V and 5 bases at J, with 15 bases between the two ends. CDR3 length equals 13 residues. Germline V gene lookup returns CDR1 SGHRS and CDR2 YFSETQ. The CDR3 DNA reads TGCGCCAGCAACCTGGAGTTTCGCGACGAGCAGTACTTC. Protein product: CASNLEFRDEQYF.

This chain uses TRBV27 with TRBJ1-5; tentative D call: TRBD1 (5 bases). V dropped 4 bases and J dropped 6 bases, with 16 bases sitting between them. Germline lookup yields CDR1 MNHEY and CDR2 SMNVEV (reference sequence). The CDR3 covers 15 residues. This CDR3 is CASSWSGSSTQPQHF. The CDR3 nucleotides are TGTGCCAGCAGTTGGTCAGGGAGTAGTACTCAGCCCCAGCATTTT.

A note on this clone: This sample includes further DNA sequences coding for the same CDR3. This chain uses TRBV5-6 with TRBJ1-1, with D unclear. The CDR3 covers 11 residues. Trimming left V 3 bases short and J 3 bases short, with 3 bases between. Germline CDR1 SGHDT, CDR2 YYEEEE. The CDR3 region has the DNA TGTGCCAGCAGCTCGTACACTGAAGCTTTCTTT. It yields the protein CASSSYTEAFF.